The 11 T cell receptor beta chains below were found in one sample sequenced in a study of T cells in Graves' hyperthyroidism and ophthalmopathy. TCR beta CDR3 region amplification was performed from RNA transcripts. The HTBI primer set served for first-round RT-PCR of the TCR CDR3. From the multiplex PCR reads, TCRdb called clonotypes with MiXCR, one entry per CDR3 protein. In the table there are 800,000 or so distinct CDR3 sequences, 38% of which are singletons. The sequenced sample was blood. The receptors were sampled from a man younger than 35 with Graves' hyperthyroidism.

At least ten counts were recorded for this clonotype. The chain joins TRBV10-2 to TRBJ1-3; 12 bases are a match to TRBD1. V dropped 7 bases and J dropped 4; count of bases not matched to a gene: 8. Germline loops: CDR1 WSHSY, CDR2 SAAADI. The CDR3 contains 16 residues. This CDR3 reads CASTGTGGLGGNTIYF. The CDR3 DNA is TGCGCCAGCACGGGGACAGGGGGCCTTGGAGGAAACACCATATATTTT.

DNA of the CDR3: TGTGCCAGCAGGACTAGCGTGAACACCGGGGCCAACGTCCTGACTTTC. Translated: CASRTSVNTGANVLTF. The chain uses TRBV2 and TRBJ2-6, with TRBD2 matching 8 bases. The CDR3 loop spans 16 amino acids. The V segment lost 6 bases and the J segment 4 bases; nucleotides outside the gene matches: 8. Germline assignment: CDR1 SNHLY and CDR2 FYNNEI.

This clonotype was seen ten or more times. The rearrangement uses TRBV5-1 and TRBJ1-3; D gene unclear. CDR1 is SGHRS, CDR2 YFSETQ, per germline. V was shortened by 4 bases and J by 2 bases, with 7 bases between the two germline ends. This CDR3 is 13 amino acids long. CDR3 amino acids: CASSAEPGNTIYF. CDR3 nucleotides: TGCGCCAGCAGCGCAGAACCTGGAAACACCATATATTTT.

This clonotype occurred many times. The gene calls are TRBV20-1 and TRBJ1-4, with D possibly being TRBD1 (6 bases). The CDR3 is 12 amino acids. Germline-derived CDR1 and CDR2 are DFQATT and SNEGSKA (reference sequence). DNA of the CDR3: TGCAGCGCCAGGGGCGCGAATGAAAAACTGTTTTTT. Protein product: CSARGANEKLFF.

This clonotype was recorded many times. CDR3: CASSLDGILNQPQHF. CDR3 sequence (DNA): TGTGCCAGCAGCCTGGACGGGATTTTGAATCAGCCCCAGCATTTT. The V call is TRBV2, the J call TRBJ1-5, with D uncertain. Between the trimmed V and J ends, which lost 6 bases and 4 bases, there was a span of 16 bases. The CDR3 spans 15 residues. Per germline, CDR1 SNHLY and CDR2 FYNNEI. Complete variable domain (other parts from reference TRBV2 and TRBJ1-5): EPEVTQTPSHQVTQMGQEVILRCVPISNHLYFYWYRQILGQKVEFLVSFYNNEISEKSEIFDDQFSVERPDGSNFTLKIRSTKLEDSAMYFCASSLDGILNQPQHFGDGTRLSIL.

The chain joins TRBV20-1 to TRBJ1-3; 8 bases map to TRBD1. The length of the CDR3 is 16 residues. With 0 bases clipped from V and 1 base from J, the junction kept 5 bases outside the gene matches. Germline-derived CDR1 and CDR2 are DFQATT and SNEGSKA (reference sequence). CDR3 amino acids: CSARDRTGTSGNTIYF. Written as DNA, the CDR3 is TGCAGTGCTAGAGATCGGACAGGGACTTCTGGAAACACCATATATTTT.

V gene TRBV20-1 combines with J gene TRBJ2-3, with D possibly matching TRBD2 (5 bases). The CDR3 covers 14 residues. V lost 3 bases and J lost 4, with 14 bases in between. CDR1 is DFQATT, CDR2 SNEGSKA, per germline (reference sequence). CDR3 nucleotides: TGCAGTGCTAGCCCTTCCGGGAATTCAGATACGCAGTATTTT. It is translated as CSASPSGNSDTQYF.

The chain joins TRBV6-1 to TRBJ1-5; D is uncertain. The CDR3 length is 18 residues. Trimming took 3 bases from V and 0 from J, leaving 18 bases between them. Germline V CDR1 and CDR2: MNHNS, SASEGT. CDR3 in DNA: TGTGCCAGCAGTGACCCGATAAAACACGGATATAGCAATCAGCCCCAGCATTTT. It encodes CASSDPIKHGYSNQPQHF.

The CDR3 nucleotides are TGTGCCAGCAGCGTCGACAGGGGATGGTACGAGCAGTACTTC. It yields the protein CASSVDRGWYEQYF. The rearrangement links TRBV5-5 to TRBJ2-7, with 8 nucleotides matching TRBD1. V shed 4 bases, J shed 4 bases, and the junction held 7 bases outside the gene matches. Germline lookup yields CDR1 SGHKS and CDR2 YYEKEE (reference sequence). This CDR3 contains 14 residues.

The chain joins TRBV5-6 to TRBJ1-5; TRBD1 is a possible D gene (5 bases). Trimming pared 2 bases from V and 5 bases from J, leaving 17 bases between. This CDR3 region has 16 residues. Per the germline V gene, CDR1 is SGHDT and CDR2 is YYEEEE. Here the CDR3 reads CASSFWRGPPHQPQHF. CDR3 bases: TGTGCCAGCAGCTTTTGGAGGGGTCCACCTCATCAGCCCCAGCATTTT. Filled out from reference TRBV5-6 and TRBJ1-5, the complete variable domain reads DAGVTQSPTHLIKTRGQQVTLRCSPKSGHDTVSWYQQALGQGPQFIFQYYEEEERQRGNFPDRFSGHQFPNYSSELNVNALLLGDSALYLCASSFWRGPPHQPQHFGDGTRLSIL.

Points on this clonotype: A read error may account for a junction end that differs from germline. This chain uses TRBV14 with TRBJ1-1; D remains unclear. Germline CDR1 and CDR2: SGHDN and FVKESK. The CDR3 sequence is 12 residues long. The DNA for the CDR3 is TGTGCCAGCAGCCACTGGGGAACTGAAGCTTCCTTT. It yields the protein CASSHWGTEASF.